This T cell receptor beta chain was retrieved from a study of breast tumors, draining lymph nodes, adjacent tissues (dated by TCRdb to the mid-2010s). Regarding the complete study: In breast cancer patients, the study compared the TCR beta repertoires of tumor, adjacent nontumor tissue and axillary lymph nodes. The study was designed to assess the relationships and possible T-cell exchange between tumor, surrounding tissue and draining lymph node repertoires in human breast cancer.

The sequencer was an Illumina HiSeq 2000. TCR beta chain libraries were generated by multiplex PCR amplification. The amplified TCR beta chain products were analyzed by high-throughput sequencing. The raw public data were reprocessed by TCRdb itself: fastp quality trimming at Q25, MiXCR clonotype calling, in-frame beta chains only. Duplicate CDR3 protein sequences are folded into a single record with the most common DNA and genes. This sample lists about 25,000 distinct CDR3 sequences; about 24% were detected once. Roughly 14% of the sample is in the top ten clones. Between the V and J ends, shortened by 7 bases and 8 bases respectively, the junction contains 21 bases. Based on the germline V gene, the CDR1 and CDR2 sequences are MNHEY and SVGEGT. The CDR3 runs 15 residues from the cysteine to the phenylalanine. This entry keeps only the CDR3 DNA: 45 bases, framed from base 1. There are a few counts of this clonotype. It has no known antigen specificity. One base away there is no much larger clone; base qualities are not given.

Broad study findings and their caveats: A scenario in which most tumor T cells derive from the lymph node and then expand within tumor tissue was judged to be consistent with the data. T-cell repertoire diversity in tumors was found to be lower than in lymph nodes but higher than in nontumor tissue, and preferential V and J gene usage was observed. The conclusion that tumor T cells originate in lymph nodes was framed as consistent with a hypothesis rather than directly demonstrated. In luminal-like breast cancer, tumor and nontumor tissue repertoires resembled each other significantly more than in basal-like breast cancer.

Recombination linked TRBV6-2 or TRBV6-3 to TRBJ2-1; the D gene could be either TRBD1 or TRBD2, each agreeing at 8 bases. Sequencing was performed on breast tumor tissue. The source is a female donor with breast cancer. Some clones in this sample may be carry-over from other donors' samples. The base sequence is TGTGCCAGCACCGACAGGGGTACGGGAGGGTATGAGCAGTTCTTC. The encoded protein is CASTDRGTGGYEQFF.